This TCR beta chain was obtained from a study of T cell responses to AZD1222 COVID-19 vaccine. General observations from the study: The donor cohort was predominantly white British with a female majority, and clonal diversity may have been underestimated.

V was pared by 3 bases and J by 5 bases, with 20 bases between. CDR1 and CDR2 (germline): SGDLS, YYNGEE. This CDR3 has 16 amino acids. Profiled with immunoSEQ multiplex PCR; TCRdb holds only in-frame clones, not every one. Among roughly 100,000 clones listed, more than 75% were seen once. On this clone itself: Its antigen is unidentified.

V gene TRBV9 combines with J gene TRBJ1-1; a weak D match, TRBD1 (5 bases). The TCR was taken from an adult in good health. This specimen consisted of peripheral blood, obtained on day 0 of AZD1222 vaccination. The CDR3 nucleotides read TGTGCCAGCAGCGCGGGCGGACGGGCCGGGGGAACTGAAGCTTTCTTT. Protein: CASSAGGRAGGTEAFF.